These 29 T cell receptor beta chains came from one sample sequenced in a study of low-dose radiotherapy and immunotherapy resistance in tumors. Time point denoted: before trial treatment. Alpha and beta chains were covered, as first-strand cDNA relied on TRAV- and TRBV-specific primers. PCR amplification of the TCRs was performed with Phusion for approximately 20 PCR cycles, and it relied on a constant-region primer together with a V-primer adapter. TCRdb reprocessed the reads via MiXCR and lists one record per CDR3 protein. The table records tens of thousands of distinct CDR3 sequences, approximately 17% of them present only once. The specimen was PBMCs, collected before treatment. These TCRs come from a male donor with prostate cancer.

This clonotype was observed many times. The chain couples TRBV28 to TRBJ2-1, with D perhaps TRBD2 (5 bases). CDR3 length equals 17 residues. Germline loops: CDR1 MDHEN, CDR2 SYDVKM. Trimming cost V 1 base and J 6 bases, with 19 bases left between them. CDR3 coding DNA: TGTGCCAGCAGTTTATTTCTTATTTCGGTCCGGGGCAATGAGCAGTTCTTC. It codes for CASSLFLISVRGNEQFF.

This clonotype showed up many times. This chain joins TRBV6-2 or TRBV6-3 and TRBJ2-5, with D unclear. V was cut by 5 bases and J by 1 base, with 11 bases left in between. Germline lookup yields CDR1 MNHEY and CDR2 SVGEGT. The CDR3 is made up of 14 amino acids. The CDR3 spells CASSESQIQETQYF. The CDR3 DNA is TGTGCCAGCAGTGAATCGCAGATCCAAGAGACCCAGTACTTC.

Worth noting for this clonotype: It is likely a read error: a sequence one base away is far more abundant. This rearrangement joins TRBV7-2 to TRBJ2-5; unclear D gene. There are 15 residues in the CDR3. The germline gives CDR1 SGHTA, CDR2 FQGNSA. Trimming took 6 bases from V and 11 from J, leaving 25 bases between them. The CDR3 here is CASRADGDSYNEQYF. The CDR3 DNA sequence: TGTGCCAGCAGGGCGGACGGAGACTCCTACAATGAGCAGTACTTC.

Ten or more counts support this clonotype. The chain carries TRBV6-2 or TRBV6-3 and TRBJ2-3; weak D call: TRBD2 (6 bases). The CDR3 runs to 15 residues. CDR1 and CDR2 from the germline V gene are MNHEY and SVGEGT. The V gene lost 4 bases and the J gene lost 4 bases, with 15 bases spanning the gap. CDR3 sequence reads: CASSSGTPQPDTQYF. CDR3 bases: TGTGCCAGCAGTTCCGGGACTCCTCAACCAGATACGCAGTATTTT.

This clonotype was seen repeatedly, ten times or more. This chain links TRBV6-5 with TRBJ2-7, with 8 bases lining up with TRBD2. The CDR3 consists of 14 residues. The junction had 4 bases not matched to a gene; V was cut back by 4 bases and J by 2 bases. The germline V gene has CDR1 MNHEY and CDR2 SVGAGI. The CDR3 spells CASSSTSVTYEQYF. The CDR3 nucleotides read TGTGCCAGCAGTTCGACTAGCGTCACCTACGAGCAGTACTTC.

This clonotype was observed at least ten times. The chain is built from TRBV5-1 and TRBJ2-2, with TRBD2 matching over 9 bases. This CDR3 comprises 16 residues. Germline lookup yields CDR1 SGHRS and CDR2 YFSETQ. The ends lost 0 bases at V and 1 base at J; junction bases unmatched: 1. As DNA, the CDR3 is TGCGCCAGCAGCTTGGATAGCGGGGGGAACACCGGGGAGCTGTTTTTT. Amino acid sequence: CASSLDSGGNTGELFF.

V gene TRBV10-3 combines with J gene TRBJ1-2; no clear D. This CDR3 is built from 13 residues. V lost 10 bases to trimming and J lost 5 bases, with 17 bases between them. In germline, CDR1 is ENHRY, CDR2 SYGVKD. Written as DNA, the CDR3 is TGTGCCACACCCCGCAGAGAATGGTATGGCTACACCTTC. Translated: CATPRREWYGYTF.

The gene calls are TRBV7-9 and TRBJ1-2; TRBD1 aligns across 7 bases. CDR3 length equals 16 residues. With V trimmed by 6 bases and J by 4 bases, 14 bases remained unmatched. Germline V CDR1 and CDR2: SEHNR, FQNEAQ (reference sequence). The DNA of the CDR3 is TGTGCCAGCAGTTTATACGGACAGGATGGAACCTATGGCTACACCTTC. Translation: CASSLYGQDGTYGYTF.

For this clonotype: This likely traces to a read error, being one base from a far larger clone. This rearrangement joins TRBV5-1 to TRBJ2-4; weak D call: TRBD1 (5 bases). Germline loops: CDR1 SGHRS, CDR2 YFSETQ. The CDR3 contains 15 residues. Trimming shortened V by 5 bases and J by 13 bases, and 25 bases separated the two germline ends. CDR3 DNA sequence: TGCGCCAGCAGGATGAGGTGGGGCGTTTTCTATGAGCAGTACTTC. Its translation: CASRMRWGVFYEQYF.

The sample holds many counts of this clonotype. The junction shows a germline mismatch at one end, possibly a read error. CDR3 loop: CASRLGTGTGPQHF. The CDR3 bases are TGCGCCAGCAGATTGGGGACAGGGACGGGCCCCCAGCATTTT. The chain joins TRBV5-1 to TRBJ1-5, with TRBD1 matching 9 bases. The CDR3 has 14 amino acids. Germline V lookup: CDR1 SGHRS, CDR2 YFSETQ.

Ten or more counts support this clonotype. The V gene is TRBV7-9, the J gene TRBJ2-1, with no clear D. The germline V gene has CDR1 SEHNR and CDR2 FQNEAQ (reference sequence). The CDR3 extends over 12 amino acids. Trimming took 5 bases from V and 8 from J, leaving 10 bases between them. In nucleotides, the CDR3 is TGTGCCAGCAGCAAGGAACGGGATGAGCAGTTCTTC. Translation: CASSKERDEQFF.

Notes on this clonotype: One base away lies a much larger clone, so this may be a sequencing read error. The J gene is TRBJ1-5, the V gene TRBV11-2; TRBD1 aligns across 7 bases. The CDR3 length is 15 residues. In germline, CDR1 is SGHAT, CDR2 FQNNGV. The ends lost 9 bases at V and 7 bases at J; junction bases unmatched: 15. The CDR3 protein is CASGIGDRRWQPQHF. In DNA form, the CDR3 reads TGTGCCAGTGGTATAGGGGACAGACGGTGGCAGCCCCAGCATTTT. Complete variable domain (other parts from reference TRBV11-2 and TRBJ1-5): EAGVAQSPRYKIIEKRQSVAFWCNPISGHATLYWYQQILGQGPKLLIQFQNNGVVDDSQLPKDRFSAERLKGVDSTLKIQPAKLEDSAVYLCASGIGDRRWQPQHFGDGTRLSIL.

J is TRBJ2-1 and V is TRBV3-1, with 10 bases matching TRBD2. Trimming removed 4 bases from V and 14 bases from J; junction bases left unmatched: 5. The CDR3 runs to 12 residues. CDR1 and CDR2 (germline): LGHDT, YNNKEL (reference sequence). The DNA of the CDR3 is TGTGCCAGCAGCCCTCTAGCGGGGGAGAAGTTCTTC. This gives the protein CASSPLAGEKFF.

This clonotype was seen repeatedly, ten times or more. The DNA for the CDR3 is TGTGCCACCCTGAGCGGTAATTACAAGACCCAGTACTTC. It codes for CATLSGNYKTQYF. This sequence joins TRBV28 and TRBJ2-5; perhaps TRBD2 as D (5 bases). Germline V gives CDR1 MDHEN, CDR2 SYDVKM. This CDR3 spans 13 amino acids. Trimming shortened V by 10 bases and J by 6 bases, and 18 bases separated the two germline ends. Based on the CDR3 plus reference TRBV28 and TRBJ2-5, the full variable domain is DVKVTQSSRYLVKRTGEKVFLECVQDMDHENMFWYRQDPGLGLRLIYFSYDVKMKEKGDIPEGYSVSREKKERFSLILESASTNQTSMYLCATLSGNYKTQYFGPGTRLLVL.

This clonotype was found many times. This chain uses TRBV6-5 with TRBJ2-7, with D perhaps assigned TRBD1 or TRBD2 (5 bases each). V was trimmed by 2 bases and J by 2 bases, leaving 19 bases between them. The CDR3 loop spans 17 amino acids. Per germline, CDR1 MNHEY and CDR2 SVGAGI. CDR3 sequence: CASSYQAMNPGPYEQYF. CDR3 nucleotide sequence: TGTGCCAGCAGTTACCAAGCTATGAACCCGGGACCCTACGAGCAGTACTTC.

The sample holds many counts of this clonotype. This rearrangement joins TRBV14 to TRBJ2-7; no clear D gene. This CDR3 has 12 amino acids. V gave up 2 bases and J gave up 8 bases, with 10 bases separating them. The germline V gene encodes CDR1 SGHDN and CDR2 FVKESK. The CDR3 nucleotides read TGTGCCAGCAGCCAACCGTCGAGTAAGCAGTACTTC. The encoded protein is CASSQPSSKQYF.

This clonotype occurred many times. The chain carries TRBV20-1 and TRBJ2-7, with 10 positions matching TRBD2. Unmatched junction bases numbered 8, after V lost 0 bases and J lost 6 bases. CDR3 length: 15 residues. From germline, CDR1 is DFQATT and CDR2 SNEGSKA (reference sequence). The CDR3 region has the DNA TGCAGTGCTAGAGATTTACCTAGCGGGGGTAGCGAGCAGTACTTC. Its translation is CSARDLPSGGSEQYF.

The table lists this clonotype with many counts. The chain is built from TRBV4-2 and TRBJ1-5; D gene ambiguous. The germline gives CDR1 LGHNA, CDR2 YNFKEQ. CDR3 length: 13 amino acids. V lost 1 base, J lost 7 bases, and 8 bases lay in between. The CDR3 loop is CASSQVGEQPQHF. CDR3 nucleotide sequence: TGTGCCAGCAGCCAAGTTGGGGAGCAGCCCCAGCATTTT.

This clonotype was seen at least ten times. The CDR3 loop reads CASSLEAGWDYEQYF. CDR3 sequence (DNA): TGCGCCAGCAGCTTGGAGGCAGGCTGGGACTACGAGCAGTACTTC. This chain links TRBV5-1 with TRBJ2-7; the D is unclear. The CDR3 contains 15 residues. Trimming removed 0 bases at V and 3 bases at J, with 13 bases between. Germline V gene lookup returns CDR1 SGHRS and CDR2 YFSETQ. The variable domain in full, completed from reference TRBV5-1 and TRBJ2-7, reads KAGVTQTPRYLIKTRGQQVTLSCSPISGHRSVSWYQQTPGQGLQFLFEYFSETQRNKGNFPGRFSGRQFSNSRSEMNVSTLELGDSALYLCASSLEAGWDYEQYFGPGTRLTVT.

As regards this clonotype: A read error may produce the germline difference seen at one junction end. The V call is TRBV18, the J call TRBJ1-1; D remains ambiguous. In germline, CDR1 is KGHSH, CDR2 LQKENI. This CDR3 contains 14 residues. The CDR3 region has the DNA TGTGCCAGATCACCCCAGGCCGGAAACACTGAAGCTTTCTTT. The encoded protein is CARSPQAGNTEAFF.

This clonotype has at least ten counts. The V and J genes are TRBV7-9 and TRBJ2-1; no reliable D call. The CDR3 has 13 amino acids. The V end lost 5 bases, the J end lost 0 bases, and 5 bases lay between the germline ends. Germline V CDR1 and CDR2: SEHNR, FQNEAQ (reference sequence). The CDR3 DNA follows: TGTGCCAGCAGCACCGGCTCCTACAATGAGCAGTTCTTC. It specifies CASSTGSYNEQFF.

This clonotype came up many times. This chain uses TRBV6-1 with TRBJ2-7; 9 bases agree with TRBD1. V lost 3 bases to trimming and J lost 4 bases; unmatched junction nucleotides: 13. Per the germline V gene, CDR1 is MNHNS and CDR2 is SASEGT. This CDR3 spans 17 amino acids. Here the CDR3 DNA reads TGTGCCAGCAGTGACGGGGGTCGGAGACAGGGGGTTTACGAGCAGTACTTC. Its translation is CASSDGGRRQGVYEQYF.

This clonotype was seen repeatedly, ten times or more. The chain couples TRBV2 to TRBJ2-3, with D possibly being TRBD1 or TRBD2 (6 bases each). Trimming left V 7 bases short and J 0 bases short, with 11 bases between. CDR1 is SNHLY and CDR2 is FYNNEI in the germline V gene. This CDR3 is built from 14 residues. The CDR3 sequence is CASKTGTSTDTQYF. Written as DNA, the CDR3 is TGTGCCAGCAAAACAGGGACTAGCACAGATACGCAGTATTTT.

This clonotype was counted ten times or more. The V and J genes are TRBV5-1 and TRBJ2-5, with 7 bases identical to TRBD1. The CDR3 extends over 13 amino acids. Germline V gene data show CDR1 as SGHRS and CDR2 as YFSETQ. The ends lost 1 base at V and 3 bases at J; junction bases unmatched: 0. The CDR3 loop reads CASSLTGEETQYF. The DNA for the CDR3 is TGCGCCAGCAGCTTGACAGGGGAAGAGACCCAGTACTTC.

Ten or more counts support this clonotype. The CDR3 loop is CASSQGFASGGCSYEQYF. As DNA, the CDR3 is TGTGCCAGCAGCCAAGGATTCGCTAGCGGGGGTTGCTCCTACGAGCAGTACTTC. This chain uses TRBV3-1 with TRBJ2-7; 10 bases fit TRBD2. Trimming removed 1 base from V and 0 bases from J; junction bases left unmatched: 9. Germline V gives CDR1 LGHDT, CDR2 YNNKEL (reference sequence). The CDR3 sequence is 18 residues long.

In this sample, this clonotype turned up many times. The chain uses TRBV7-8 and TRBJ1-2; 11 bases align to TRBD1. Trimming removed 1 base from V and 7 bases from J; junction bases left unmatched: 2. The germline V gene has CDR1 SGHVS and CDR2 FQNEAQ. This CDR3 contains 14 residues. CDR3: CASSLGTGGGGYTF. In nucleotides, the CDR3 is TGTGCCAGCAGCTTAGGGACAGGGGGCGGTGGCTACACCTTC. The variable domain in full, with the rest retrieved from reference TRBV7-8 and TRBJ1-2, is GAGVSQSPRYKVAKRGQDVALRCDPISGHVSLFWYQQALGQGPEFLTYFQNEAQLDKSGLPSDRFFAERPEGSVSTLKIQRTQQEDSAVYLCASSLGTGGGGYTFGSGTRLTVV.

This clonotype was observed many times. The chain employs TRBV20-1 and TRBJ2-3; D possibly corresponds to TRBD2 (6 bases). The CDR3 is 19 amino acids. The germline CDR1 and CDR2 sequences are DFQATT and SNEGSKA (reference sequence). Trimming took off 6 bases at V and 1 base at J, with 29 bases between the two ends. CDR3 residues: CSALIRGGAFTRGTDTQYF. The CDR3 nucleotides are TGCAGTGCGCTAATTAGGGGCGGGGCTTTTACCCGCGGCACAGATACGCAGTATTTT.

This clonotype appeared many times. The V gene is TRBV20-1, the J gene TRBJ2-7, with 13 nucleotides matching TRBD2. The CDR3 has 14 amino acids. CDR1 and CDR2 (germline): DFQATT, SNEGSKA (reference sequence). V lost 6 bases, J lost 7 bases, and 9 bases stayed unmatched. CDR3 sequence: CSAGLGLAGFEQYF. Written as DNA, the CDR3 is TGCAGTGCGGGGTTGGGACTAGCGGGATTTGAGCAGTACTTC.

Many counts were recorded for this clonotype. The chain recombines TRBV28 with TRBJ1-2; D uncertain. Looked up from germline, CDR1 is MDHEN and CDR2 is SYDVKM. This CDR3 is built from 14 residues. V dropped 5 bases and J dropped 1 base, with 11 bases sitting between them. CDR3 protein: CASSRGRNNYGYTF. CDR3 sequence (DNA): TGTGCCAGCAGTCGAGGACGCAATAACTATGGCTACACCTTC.